The next 26 T cell receptor beta chains were all read from a single sample in a study of radiation and T cells in renal cell carcinoma. This sample's time point: blood 2 weeks post-SBRT. As to treatment: 15 Gy SBRT to primary tumor, nephrectomy 4 weeks later. Assay: immunoSEQ multiplex PCR; the TCRdb copy retains only in-frame clones and omits some. The sample contains around 120,000 clones, roughly four fifths of which appear only once. This specimen consisted of blood, obtained from a patient whose treatment included radiotherapy and nephrectomy. These receptor sequences come from a woman aged 55-69 years with renal cell carcinoma.

V and J are TRBV19 and TRBJ1-5; D is unclear. Trimming removed 1 base at V and 7 bases at J, with 5 bases between. This CDR3 has 12 amino acids. The germline gives CDR1 LNHDA, CDR2 SQIVND (reference sequence). CDR3 region: CASSIAGQPQHF. Written as DNA, the CDR3 is TGTGCCAGTAGTATAGCAGGACAGCCCCAGCATTTT.

This clone is a singleton in its sample. The chain recombines TRBV7-2 with TRBJ2-3, with TRBD2 matching over 8 bases. Looked up from germline, CDR1 is SGHTA and CDR2 is FQGNSA. This CDR3 is built from 17 residues. J lost 2 bases, V lost 2 bases, and 9 bases had no gene match. CDR3 region: CASSLWGTSGVTDTQYF. DNA for the CDR3: TGTGCCAGCAGCTTATGGGGAACTAGCGGAGTCACAGATACGCAGTATTTT.

The rearrangement uses TRBV19 and TRBJ1-6; D possibly corresponds to TRBD1 (5 bases). CDR1 and CDR2 (germline): LNHDA, SQIVND (reference sequence). V was pared by 5 bases and J by 8 bases, with 13 bases between. The CDR3 consists of 14 residues. The CDR3 DNA follows: TGTGCCAGTAGTCCCGGCAGGGTGGATTCACCCCTCCACTTT. Translated, it gives CASSPGRVDSPLHF.

The chain combines TRBV19 with TRBJ1-4, with a weak D call TRBD1 (5 bases). CDR3 size: 15 residues. V gave up 2 bases and J gave up 7 bases, with 14 bases separating them. CDR1 and CDR2 from the germline V gene are LNHDA and SQIVND (reference sequence). The CDR3 DNA is TGTGCCAGTAGTATACAGTCAGGGTTTGGTGAAAAACTGTTTTTT. Translation gives CASSIQSGFGEKLFF.

The rearrangement joins TRBV7-2 to TRBJ2-3, with 9 bases fitting TRBD1. J gave up 6 bases and V 6 bases, and 7 bases lay outside the gene matches. Germline CDR1 is SGHTA and CDR2 is FQGNSA. The CDR3 sequence is 14 residues long. CDR3 sequence: CASRRDRATDTQYF. CDR3 sequence (DNA): TGTGCCAGCAGAAGGGACAGGGCCACGGATACGCAGTATTTT.

The chain employs TRBV4-1 and TRBJ2-7; 9 bases line up with TRBD1. V lost 4 bases to trimming and J lost 0 bases; unmatched junction nucleotides: 1. The CDR3 extends over 14 amino acids. CDR1 MGHRA and CDR2 YSYEKL come from the germline V gene. The CDR3 DNA reads TGCGCCAGCAGCCGGGACAGGGTCTCCTACGAGCAGTACTTC. Translated: CASSRDRVSYEQYF.

The chain employs TRBV5-1 and TRBJ1-2, with TRBD1 matching over 7 bases. Germline V CDR1 and CDR2: SGHRS, YFSETQ. V lost 2 bases to trimming and J lost 6 bases; unmatched junction nucleotides: 10. The CDR3 is 15 amino acids. For the CDR3, the DNA is TGCGCCAGCAGCTTTAGCCAGGGGGACTCTAATGGCTACACCTTC. Translated, it gives CASSFSQGDSNGYTF. The variable domain in full, completed from reference TRBV5-1 and TRBJ1-2, reads KAGVTQTPRYLIKTRGQQVTLSCSPISGHRSVSWYQQTPGQGLQFLFEYFSETQRNKGNFPGRFSGRQFSNSRSEMNVSTLELGDSALYLCASSFSQGDSNGYTFGSGTRLTVV.

This clone was recorded once. The J gene is TRBJ1-1, the V gene TRBV5-5; D gene unclear. Germline V CDR1 and CDR2: SGHKS, YYEKEE (reference sequence). Deletions cut 4 bases from V and 5 bases from J, with 15 bases between. The CDR3 sequence is 14 residues long. The CDR3 nucleotides are TGTGCCAGCAGCCTAAAATGGGAAAGGACTGAAGCTTTCTTT. This gives the protein CASSLKWERTEAFF. The variable domain in full, completed from reference TRBV5-5 and TRBJ1-1, reads DAGVTQSPTHLIKTRGQQVTLRCSPISGHKSVSWYQQVLGQGPQFIFQYYEKEERGRGNFPDRFSARQFPNYSSELNVNALLLGDSALYLCASSLKWERTEAFFGQGTRLTVV.

The rearrangement links TRBV9 to TRBJ2-1; D is ambiguous. Germline CDR1 SGDLS, CDR2 YYNGEE. CDR3 length: 13 amino acids. The germline V and J ends were trimmed by 3 bases and 4 bases, with 8 bases remaining between them. The CDR3 region is CASSASDYNEQFF. CDR3 in DNA: TGTGCCAGCAGCGCCTCCGATTACAATGAGCAGTTCTTC.

The chain links TRBV2 to TRBJ2-4; D gene unclear. The V and J ends lost 5 bases and 6 bases respectively, with 17 bases between them. The CDR3 runs 15 residues. Germline loops: CDR1 SNHLY, CDR2 FYNNEI. CDR3 in DNA: TGTGCCAGCAGTCTTCAGTTGGGTCAGTCAAACATTCAGTACTTC. Amino acid sequence: CASSLQLGQSNIQYF.

The chain is built from TRBV12-5 and TRBJ1-1; D uncertain. Germline loops: CDR1 LGHNT, CDR2 FRNRAP. This CDR3 is 13 amino acids long. V gave up 5 bases and J gave up 1 base, with 8 bases separating them. The CDR3 DNA sequence: TGTGCTAGTGGTACAACAGCGAACACTGAAGCTTTCTTT. Protein product: CASGTTANTEAFF. Full variable domain (missing parts from reference TRBV12-5 and TRBJ1-1): DARVTQTPRHKVTEMGQEVTMRCQPILGHNTVFWYRQTMMQGLELLAYFRNRAPLDDSGMPKDRFSAEMPDATLATLKIQPSEPRDSAVYFCASGTTANTEAFFGQGTRLTVV.

With respect to this clone: Other DNA sequences in the same sample also yield this CDR3. This sequence joins TRBV9 and TRBJ2-2; 7 bases match TRBD1. V lost 4 bases, J lost 3 bases, and 9 bases stayed unmatched. CDR3 length equals 16 residues. Germline V CDR1 and CDR2: SGDLS, YYNGEE. CDR3 loop: CASSFRQGAYTGELFF. CDR3 bases: TGTGCCAGCAGCTTCCGACAGGGAGCGTACACCGGGGAGCTGTTTTTT.

The chain uses TRBV28 and TRBJ1-1; 7 bases are shared with TRBD1. Germline CDR1 reads MDHEN; CDR2 reads SYDVKM. The CDR3 runs to 13 residues. The V and J ends lost 8 bases and 8 bases, in that order; junction bases with no gene match: 11. DNA of the CDR3: TGTGCCAGCGCAGGGGGGGTGCAACTAGAAGCTTTCTTT. Encoded protein: CASAGGVQLEAFF.

The chain employs TRBV6-1 and TRBJ1-6; no definite D call. V lost 1 base to trimming and J lost 2 bases, with 9 bases between them. CDR3 length equals 16 residues. The germline V gene has CDR1 MNHNS and CDR2 SASEGT. CDR3 loop: CASSEGLVPYNSPLHF. CDR3 DNA sequence: TGTGCCAGCAGTGAAGGGTTGGTCCCCTATAATTCACCCCTCCACTTT.

CDR3 sequence: CASSQDIGQGAKETQYF. CDR3 nucleotide sequence: TGCGCCAGCAGCCAAGATATTGGACAGGGGGCGAAGGAGACCCAGTACTTC. The chain employs TRBV4-3 and TRBJ2-5; TRBD1 matches 11 bases. The CDR3 has 17 residues. Germline CDR1 and CDR2: LGHNA and YSLEER. The V and J ends lost 0 bases and 5 bases, in that order; junction bases with no gene match: 8.

This clone was recorded once. J is TRBJ1-2 and V is TRBV21-1; the listed D gene, TRBD1, was not tested against the DNA. TRBV21-1 is a known pseudogene. This CDR3 contains 14 residues. CDR3 sequence reads: CASSSDRGPHGYTF. The CDR3 DNA is TGTGCCAGCAGCAGCGACAGGGGGCCCCATGGCTACACCTTC.

The rearrangement links TRBV30 to TRBJ2-1; D may be TRBD2 (6 bases). CDR1 GTSNPN and CDR2 SVGIG come from the germline V gene (reference sequence). Trimming removed 3 bases at V and 8 bases at J, with 20 bases between. There are 15 residues in the CDR3. The chain's CDR3 is CAWRGIREVIHEQFF. The CDR3 DNA is TGTGCCTGGAGGGGTATAAGGGAGGTAATCCATGAGCAGTTCTTC.

The V and J genes are TRBV5-1 and TRBJ1-2; D may be TRBD1 (6 bases). V dropped 2 bases and J dropped 2 bases, with 16 bases sitting between them. The CDR3 sequence is 16 residues long. The germline V gene has CDR1 SGHRS and CDR2 YFSETQ. CDR3 coding DNA: TGCGCCAGCAGCTTAGTTCATACGGGGGCGAACTATGGCTACACCTTC. It codes for CASSLVHTGANYGYTF.

This clone was observed a single time. This chain uses TRBV27 with TRBJ2-1; no reliable D call. The germline CDR1 and CDR2 sequences are MNHEY and SMNVEV (reference sequence). This CDR3 region has 12 residues. Trimming took off 9 bases at V and 10 bases at J, with 16 bases between the two ends. CDR3 in DNA: TGTGCCAGTAGCCCCGGAGACATCGAGCAGTTCTTC. Amino acids: CASSPGDIEQFF.

This clone turned up a few times. The V gene is TRBV5-1, the J gene TRBJ2-6, with 9 bases aligning to TRBD2. The CDR3 contains 16 residues. With 6 bases clipped from V and 3 bases from J, the junction kept 7 bases outside the gene matches. Germline CDR1 reads SGHRS; CDR2 reads YFSETQ. The CDR3 sequence is CASNLAGSSGANVLTF. As DNA, the CDR3 is TGCGCCAGCAATCTAGCGGGGTCGAGTGGGGCCAACGTCCTGACTTTC.

The chain employs TRBV19 and TRBJ2-7, with unresolved D. V was trimmed by 5 bases and J by 3 bases, leaving 14 bases between them. This CDR3 has 14 residues. The V gene's germline CDR1 is LNHDA and CDR2 SQIVND (reference sequence). CDR3 protein: CASSAHEMGYEQYF. The CDR3 DNA reads as TGTGCCAGTAGTGCCCACGAGATGGGCTACGAGCAGTACTTC.

V gene TRBV9 combines with J gene TRBJ1-1, with a weak D call TRBD1 (6 bases). The length of the CDR3 is 13 residues. Germline CDR1 SGDLS, CDR2 YYNGEE. Trimming shortened V by 4 bases and J by 1 base, and 8 bases separated the two germline ends. The CDR3 spells CASSSRGNTEAFF. The CDR3 nucleotides are TGTGCCAGCAGCTCCAGGGGGAACACTGAAGCTTTCTTT.

The chain joins TRBV9 to TRBJ2-5; D is perhaps TRBD2 (6 bases). This CDR3 is built from 14 residues. V lost 4 bases, J lost 4 bases, and 14 bases lay in between. Looked up from germline, CDR1 is SGDLS and CDR2 is YYNGEE. CDR3 amino acids: CASSPPDSGETQYF. The CDR3 DNA is TGTGCCAGCAGCCCACCAGATAGCGGAGAGACCCAGTACTTC. Variable domain in full (rest from reference TRBV9 and TRBJ2-5): DSGVTQTPKHLITATGQRVTLRCSPRSGDLSVYWYQQSLDQGLQFLIQYYNGEERAKGNILERFSAQQFPDLHSELNLSSLELGDSALYFCASSPPDSGETQYFGPGTRLLVL.

The chain employs TRBV7-9 and TRBJ2-3; D may be TRBD2 (6 bases). The V and J ends lost 1 base and 4 bases respectively, with 15 bases between them. CDR1 and CDR2 from the germline V gene are SEHNR and FQNEAQ (reference sequence). The CDR3 runs 16 residues. The chain's CDR3 is CASSLGTLAGPDTQYF. The CDR3 region has the DNA TGTGCCAGCAGCTTAGGTACGCTGGCGGGGCCAGATACGCAGTATTTT. Looking up the rest from reference TRBV7-9 and TRBJ2-3 gives the full variable domain: DTGVSQNPRHKITKRGQNVTFRCDPISEHNRLYWYRQTLGQGPEFLTYFQNEAQLEKSRLLSDRFSAERPKGSFSTLEIQRTEQGDSAMYLCASSLGTLAGPDTQYFGPGTRLTVL.

V and J are TRBV6-5 and TRBJ2-2; no firm D call. V was cut by 7 bases and J by 5 bases, with 14 bases left in between. The length of the CDR3 is 14 residues. Germline V gene sequence: CDR1 MNHEY, CDR2 SVGAGI. The CDR3 loop is CASMNAVGTGELFF. CDR3 nucleotide sequence: TGTGCCAGCATGAACGCGGTAGGGACCGGGGAGCTGTTTTTT.

The chain has TRBV5-1 and TRBJ1-2; 10 bases are shared with TRBD1. V lost 4 bases and J lost 5; bases outside the gene matches: 5. CDR1 and CDR2 from the germline V gene are SGHRS and YFSETQ. The CDR3 consists of 14 residues. CDR3 DNA sequence: TGCGCCAGCAGCCATGACAGGGGGCAGTATGGCTACACCTTC. Amino acids: CASSHDRGQYGYTF. Together with reference TRBV5-1 and TRBJ1-2, the CDR3 gives the full variable domain: KAGVTQTPRYLIKTRGQQVTLSCSPISGHRSVSWYQQTPGQGLQFLFEYFSETQRNKGNFPGRFSGRQFSNSRSEMNVSTLELGDSALYLCASSHDRGQYGYTFGSGTRLTVV.